Listed here are 32 T cell receptor beta chains from one sample, sequenced in a study of cytomegalovirus exposure and HLA in healthy donors. With 60 Vbeta and 13 Jbeta primers, the PCR was carried out. Repertoires were generated with immunoSEQ multiplex PCR, while TCRdb's copy carries only in-frame clones and drops some. The table lists roughly 150,000 clones, around 80% of them singletons. The sequenced sample was PBMCs. These receptors all stem from a man younger than 35 in good health and CMV-seropositive.

This chain links TRBV7-6 with TRBJ2-7, with 14 positions matching TRBD2. CDR3 size: 14 residues. V gave up 3 bases and J gave up 5 bases; unmatched junction bases: 0. Germline CDR1 reads SGHVS; CDR2 reads FNYEAQ. Here the CDR3 DNA reads TGTGCCAGCAGCTTGGGACTAGCGGGAGACGAGCAGTACTTC. Residues: CASSLGLAGDEQYF.

V usage is TRBV30 and J usage is TRBJ2-2, with TRBD2 matching over 13 bases. The CDR3 is 16 residues long. V gave up 3 bases and J gave up 6 bases; unmatched junction bases: 7. The germline CDR1 and CDR2 sequences are GTSNPN and SVGIG (reference sequence). CDR3 sequence: CAWRHRTSGRSGELFF. DNA of the CDR3: TGTGCCTGGAGACACCGGACTAGCGGGAGATCCGGGGAGCTGTTTTTT.

This clone has a handful of counts. The chain employs TRBV7-6 and TRBJ2-7; 8 bases line up with TRBD2. This CDR3 has 16 residues. With V trimmed by 1 base and J by 5 bases, 10 bases remained unmatched. CDR1 is SGHVS, CDR2 FNYEAQ, per germline. The CDR3 loop is CASSLGRSGMSHEQYF. The CDR3 region has the DNA TGTGCCAGCAGCTTAGGTCGTAGCGGGATGTCCCACGAGCAGTACTTC.

The gene calls are TRBV15 and TRBJ1-3; no reliable D call. This CDR3 comprises 14 residues. V gave up 5 bases and J gave up 1 base, with 9 bases separating them. Germline values: CDR1 LNHNV, CDR2 YYDKDF (reference sequence). The CDR3 loop reads CATSRRESGNTIYF. The CDR3 DNA reads as TGTGCCACCAGCCGCCGGGAATCTGGAAACACCATATATTTT.

This clone was found once. CDR3 protein: CASSSRRGYKREELFF. The DNA for the CDR3 is TGCGCCAGCAGCTCCCGTAGGGGGTATAAGAGGGAGGAGCTGTTTTTT. This chain joins TRBV4-1 and TRBJ2-2, with D perhaps TRBD1 (6 bases). Germline values: CDR1 MGHRA, CDR2 YSYEKL. Trimming left V 5 bases short and J 10 bases short, with 23 bases between. CDR3 length: 16 residues.

This chain joins TRBV10-2 and TRBJ2-3; D is perhaps TRBD2 (7 bases). Germline V lookup: CDR1 WSHSY, CDR2 SAAADI. With 10 bases removed from V and 5 bases from J, the gap between germline ends came to 19 bases. This CDR3 is 14 amino acids long. The CDR3 is CATMRGGQGDTQYF. For the CDR3, the DNA is TGCGCCACCATGAGGGGGGGCCAGGGAGATACGCAGTATTTT.

The chain uses TRBV5-1 and TRBJ2-2, with TRBD2 matching 10 bases. The length of the CDR3 is 14 residues. The germline V gene has CDR1 SGHRS and CDR2 YFSETQ. The J segment lost 5 bases and the V segment lost 4 bases, leaving 2 bases of the junction unmatched. DNA of the CDR3: TGCGCCAGCAGCGGGACTAGCGAGACCGGGGAGCTGTTTTTT. This translates into CASSGTSETGELFF.

The chain carries TRBV9 and TRBJ2-3; 8 bases align to TRBD1. CDR3 length: 13 amino acids. Germline assignment: CDR1 SGDLS and CDR2 YYNGEE. V shed 3 bases, J shed 8 bases, and the junction held 5 bases outside the gene matches. CDR3 DNA sequence: TGTGCCAGCAGCGCCCACGGACAGGGTACGCAGTATTTT. Translating it yields CASSAHGQGTQYF.

The chain joins TRBV27 to TRBJ2-5; 9 nucleotides line up with TRBD2. V was clipped by 4 bases and J by 5 bases; unmatched bases: 11. The CDR3 sequence is 16 residues long. In germline, CDR1 is MNHEY, CDR2 SMNVEV (reference sequence). In nucleotides, the CDR3 is TGTGCCAGCAGTTCATCCCGACTAGCGGCCCTTGAGACCCAGTACTTC. Its translation: CASSSSRLAALETQYF.

This clone showed up just a few times. This chain connects TRBV30 to TRBJ2-5; the D gene is possibly TRBD2 (5 bases). V lost 0 bases, J lost 7 bases, and 12 bases lay in between. The CDR3 is 13 amino acids. Germline assignment: CDR1 GTSNPN and CDR2 SVGIG (reference sequence). The CDR3 DNA reads as TGTGCCTGGAGTGTTAAGGGAGAGGGGACCCAGTACTTC. Translated, it gives CAWSVKGEGTQYF. The complete variable domain, with remaining parts taken from reference TRBV30 and TRBJ2-5, reads SQTIHQWPATLVQPVGSPLSLECTVEGTSNPNLYWYRQAAGRGLQLLFYSVGIGQISSEVPQNLSASRPQDRQFILSSKKLLLSDSGFYLCAWSVKGEGTQYFGPGTRLLVL.

V is TRBV11-2 and J is TRBJ1-2; maybe TRBD1 (5 bases). Germline V CDR1 and CDR2: SGHAT, FQNNGV. The CDR3 contains 13 residues. V dropped 5 bases and J dropped 1 base, with 8 bases sitting between them. CDR3 sequence: CASSPQGNYGYTF. CDR3 sequence (DNA): TGTGCCAGCAGCCCCCAGGGTAACTATGGCTACACCTTC.

The J gene is TRBJ2-1, the V gene TRBV4-1; D is unclear. This CDR3 has 17 amino acids. Trimming removed 1 base from V and 6 bases from J, with 19 bases in between. Per the germline V gene, CDR1 is MGHRA and CDR2 is YSYEKL. The CDR3 nucleotides read TGCGCCAGCAGCCAAGTCGTTAGCTCGAATACGGTCAATGAGCAGTTCTTC. It yields the protein CASSQVVSSNTVNEQFF.

V gene TRBV7-2 combines with J gene TRBJ2-1; unclear D gene. This CDR3 spans 13 amino acids. V lost 2 bases to trimming and J lost 5 bases, with 7 bases between them. Per the germline V gene, CDR1 is SGHTA and CDR2 is FQGNSA. The CDR3 DNA reads TGTGCCAGCAGCTTAACGACAAACAATGAGCAGTTCTTC. Translated, it gives CASSLTTNNEQFF.

This clone was counted a few times. The J gene is TRBJ1-1, the V gene TRBV20-1; D remains ambiguous. CDR1 is DFQATT and CDR2 is SNEGSKA in the germline V gene (reference sequence). The V and J ends lost 5 bases and 8 bases respectively, with 12 bases between them. The CDR3 contains 11 residues. CDR3 sequence: CSAPARREAFF. The CDR3 bases are TGCAGTGCTCCTGCCAGGCGAGAAGCTTTCTTT.

This clone was recorded once. This chain links TRBV4-1 with TRBJ2-1; D may be TRBD2 (6 bases). This CDR3 is built from 16 residues. V dropped 3 bases and J dropped 4 bases, with 16 bases sitting between them. Looked up from germline, CDR1 is MGHRA and CDR2 is YSYEKL. The CDR3 DNA follows: TGCGCCAGCAGCCAGGGCAAGGGGACTTCATACAATGAGCAGTTCTTC. As protein: CASSQGKGTSYNEQFF.

The rearrangement links TRBV28 to TRBJ2-5; D remains unclear. The germline gives CDR1 MDHEN, CDR2 SYDVKM. The CDR3 runs to 16 residues. The V gene lost 6 bases and the J gene lost 5 bases, with 22 bases spanning the gap. CDR3 residues: CASSSIKDPSQETQYF. The CDR3 bases are TGTGCCAGCAGCTCTATAAAAGACCCATCACAGGAGACCCAGTACTTC. Together with reference TRBV28 and TRBJ2-5, the CDR3 gives the full variable domain: DVKVTQSSRYLVKRTGEKVFLECVQDMDHENMFWYRQDPGLGLRLIYFSYDVKMKEKGDIPEGYSVSREKKERFSLILESASTNQTSMYLCASSSIKDPSQETQYFGPGTRLLVL.

Concerning this clone: A clone one base away is much larger, so this may be a read error. The chain uses TRBV29-1 and TRBJ2-1; the D is unclear. Germline assignment: CDR1 SQVTM and CDR2 ANQGSEA. The CDR3 loop spans 12 amino acids. Trimming stripped 6 bases from V and 2 bases from J, with 8 bases between. CDR3 in DNA: TGCAGCGTGCGAGTTGCCTACAATGAGCAGTTCTTC. The encoded protein is CSVRVAYNEQFF.

This clone was seen a handful of times. The V gene is TRBV28, the J gene TRBJ2-1; 9 positions match TRBD1. CDR3 length: 16 residues. With 6 bases clipped from V and 7 bases from J, the junction kept 13 bases outside the gene matches. Germline V gene sequence: CDR1 MDHEN, CDR2 SYDVKM. CDR3 bases: TGTGCCAGCAGCCGGACAGGGGCCACAATTGGAAATGAGCAGTTCTTC. As protein: CASSRTGATIGNEQFF. The full variable domain, completed using reference TRBV28 and TRBJ2-1, is DVKVTQSSRYLVKRTGEKVFLECVQDMDHENMFWYRQDPGLGLRLIYFSYDVKMKEKGDIPEGYSVSREKKERFSLILESASTNQTSMYLCASSRTGATIGNEQFFGPGTRLTVL.

This clone was picked up one time. The V and J genes are TRBV6-1 and TRBJ2-1; perhaps TRBD1 as D (5 bases). The CDR3 sequence is 14 residues long. Germline V lookup: CDR1 MNHNS, CDR2 SASEGT. V lost 7 bases and J lost 1, with 11 bases in between. The CDR3, as DNA: TGTGCCAGCAAGGGGCAGTTTTCCTACAATGAGCAGTTCTTC. This translates into CASKGQFSYNEQFF.

The chain uses TRBV29-1 and TRBJ2-1; 7 bases align to TRBD1. The CDR3 runs to 14 residues. With V trimmed by 8 bases and J by 9 bases, 16 bases remained unmatched. Per germline, CDR1 SQVTM and CDR2 ANQGSEA. The CDR3 DNA reads as TGCAGCCTCACACTCGAGGGGGCAGGGAGTGAGCAGTTCTTC. It yields the protein CSLTLEGAGSEQFF.

The chain recombines TRBV19 with TRBJ2-1; D is possibly TRBD2 (6 bases). The CDR3 runs to 15 residues. The V end lost 7 bases, the J end lost 5 bases, and 18 bases lay between the germline ends. Per germline, CDR1 LNHDA and CDR2 SQIVND (reference sequence). CDR3 nucleotides: TGTGCCAGTACTTTGGGCGGGATCGACCACAATGAGCAGTTCTTC. This sequence encodes CASTLGGIDHNEQFF.

V is TRBV19 and J is TRBJ2-7; D remains unclear. V lost 5 bases and J 3 bases, leaving 8 bases between the germline ends. The CDR3 spans 12 residues. The germline V gene has CDR1 LNHDA and CDR2 SQIVND (reference sequence). The DNA for the CDR3 is TGTGCCAGTAGTTCCACATTCTACGAGCAGTACTTC. This translates into CASSSTFYEQYF.

The chain has TRBV6-5 and TRBJ2-1; 8 bases are a match to TRBD2. V lost 2 bases and J lost 6; bases outside the gene matches: 3. Germline V gives CDR1 MNHEY, CDR2 SVGAGI. This CDR3 spans 14 amino acids. The CDR3 coding sequence is TGTGCCAGCAGTTACATAGCGGGGTTCAATGAGCAGTTCTTC. Translation gives CASSYIAGFNEQFF.

The J gene is TRBJ2-7, the V gene TRBV27, with D unclear. V lost 6 bases and J lost 7, with 22 bases in between. This CDR3 is built from 15 residues. The germline V gene encodes CDR1 MNHEY and CDR2 SMNVEV (reference sequence). This CDR3 reads CASSITSTDLHEQYF. The CDR3 DNA is TGTGCCAGCAGCATCACAAGTACAGATCTCCATGAGCAGTACTTC.

There are a few counts of this clone. V and J are TRBV30 and TRBJ2-7, with 9 bases aligning to TRBD2. Germline CDR1 reads GTSNPN; CDR2 reads SVGIG (reference sequence). The CDR3 runs to 18 residues. V shed 0 bases, J shed 7 bases, and the junction held 19 bases outside the gene matches. CDR3 sequence (DNA): TGTGCCTGGAGTGTACTAGTATGGGTAGCGGGAGCCCGGGAGGAGCAGTACTTC. Its protein product is CAWSVLVWVAGAREEQYF. Using reference TRBV30 and TRBJ2-7 for the parts outside the CDR3, the full variable domain is SQTIHQWPATLVQPVGSPLSLECTVEGTSNPNLYWYRQAAGRGLQLLFYSVGIGQISSEVPQNLSASRPQDRQFILSSKKLLLSDSGFYLCAWSVLVWVAGAREEQYFGPGTRLTVT.

This chain joins TRBV5-1 and TRBJ2-3; 12 bases map to TRBD2. This CDR3 comprises 15 residues. Looked up from germline, CDR1 is SGHRS and CDR2 is YFSETQ. The junction had 3 bases not matched to a gene; V was cut back by 6 bases and J by 1 base. The CDR3 is CASTRLAGGTDTQYF. DNA of the CDR3: TGCGCCAGCACGAGACTAGCGGGGGGCACAGATACGCAGTATTTT.

This clone was detected only once. This chain joins TRBV30 and TRBJ2-3; the D gene is possibly TRBD2 (6 bases). V lost 2 bases and J 2 bases, leaving 11 bases between the germline ends. Germline V lookup: CDR1 GTSNPN, CDR2 SVGIG (reference sequence). The CDR3 is made up of 14 amino acids. CDR3 sequence reads: CAWSSSADTDTQYF. The DNA of the CDR3 is TGTGCCTGGAGTTCTAGCGCCGACACAGATACGCAGTATTTT.

This clone was recorded a few times. The chain combines TRBV5-1 with TRBJ2-5; the D gene is possibly TRBD1 (5 bases). CDR3 length equals 13 residues. The V and J ends lost 4 bases and 4 bases respectively, with 11 bases between them. Per the germline V gene, CDR1 is SGHRS and CDR2 is YFSETQ. The CDR3 loop reads CASSPGIGETQYF. The CDR3 DNA is TGCGCCAGCAGCCCAGGGATCGGAGAGACCCAGTACTTC.

This chain links TRBV6-5 with TRBJ1-5, with unresolved D. From germline, CDR1 is MNHEY and CDR2 SVGAGI. CDR3 length equals 13 residues. V gave up 5 bases and J gave up 3 bases, with 8 bases separating them. Here the CDR3 DNA reads TGTGCCAGCAGTGGGCAGCTCAATCAGCCCCAGCATTTT. As protein: CASSGQLNQPQHF.

J is TRBJ2-7 and V is TRBV29-1, with TRBD1 matching 11 bases. Germline CDR1 SQVTM, CDR2 ANQGSEA. The CDR3 extends over 13 amino acids. Trimming cost V 5 bases and J 3 bases; bases outside gene matches: 3. The CDR3, as DNA: TGCAGCGTTCCCGGGACAGGGGGCTACGAGCAGTACTTC. Translated, it gives CSVPGTGGYEQYF.

CDR3 DNA sequence: TGTGCCAGCTCACTGAACAGGGGACGCAGTATCAACACTGAAGCTTTCTTT. Its protein product is CASSLNRGRSINTEAFF. The chain couples TRBV18 to TRBJ1-1; 7 positions match TRBD1. The junction had 13 bases not matched to a gene; V was cut back by 4 bases and J by 2 bases. Germline values: CDR1 KGHSH, CDR2 LQKENI. The CDR3 sequence is 17 residues long.

V is TRBV27 and J is TRBJ2-1; a weak D match, TRBD1 (5 bases). From germline, CDR1 is MNHEY and CDR2 SMNVEV (reference sequence). V gave up 2 bases and J gave up 2 bases, with 10 bases separating them. The CDR3 is made up of 15 amino acids. CDR3 in DNA: TGTGCCAGCAGTTTAATAAGGGGCACCTACAATGAGCAGTTCTTC. This gives the protein CASSLIRGTYNEQFF.